This T cell receptor (beta chain) was identified in a study of patients and donors after allogeneic stem cell transplantation (dated by TCRdb to the early 2020s). Library construction relied on RT-PCR. Data came from a NextSeq 550. TCRdb ran its own pipeline on the public reads, namely fastp trimming at Q25 and MiXCR clone calling, and kept in-frame beta chains. CDR3 protein sequences are deduplicated, and each keeps its most common genes and DNA. The sample table lists 1,400 or so distinct CDR3 sequences, 25% to 35% of them with a count of one. The top ten hold less than 40% of the sample. V is pared back by 3 bases and J by 2 bases, with 14 bases lying between the germline termini. The CDR3 sequence holds 16 residues, the cysteine and phenylalanine included. The retained sequence is limited to the CDR3, 48 bases, with the frame set at the first base. This clonotype turned up a few times. What antigen it recognizes has not been identified. No base quality values were provided; no much bigger clone lies one nucleotide off.

Sequencing was carried out using blood, either unsorted or a sorted T cell fraction (not recorded which). The receptor comes from a human donor who was either an allogeneic HSCT recipient or a stem cell or donor lymphocyte infusion donor (not recorded which). It is not recorded whose cells these are; they may come from a transplant donor. This chain is built from TRBV12-3 or TRBV12-4 and TRBJ2-4, with the D gene not clear enough to name. CDR3 sequence: CASSFWGYGTKNIQYF. The DNA sequence reads TGTGCCAGCAGTTTTTGGGGTTATGGGACCAAAAACATTCAGTACTTC.